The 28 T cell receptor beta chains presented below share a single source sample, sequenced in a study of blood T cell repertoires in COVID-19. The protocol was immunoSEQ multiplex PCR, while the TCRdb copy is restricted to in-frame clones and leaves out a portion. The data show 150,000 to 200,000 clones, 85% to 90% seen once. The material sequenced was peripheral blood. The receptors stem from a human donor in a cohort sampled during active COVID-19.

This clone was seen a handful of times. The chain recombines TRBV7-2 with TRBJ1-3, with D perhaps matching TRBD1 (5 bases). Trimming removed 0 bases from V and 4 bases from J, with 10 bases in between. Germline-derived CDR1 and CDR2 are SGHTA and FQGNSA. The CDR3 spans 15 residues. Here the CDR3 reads CASSLAGVSGNTIYF. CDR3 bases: TGTGCCAGCAGCTTAGCAGGGGTTTCCGGAAACACCATATATTTT.

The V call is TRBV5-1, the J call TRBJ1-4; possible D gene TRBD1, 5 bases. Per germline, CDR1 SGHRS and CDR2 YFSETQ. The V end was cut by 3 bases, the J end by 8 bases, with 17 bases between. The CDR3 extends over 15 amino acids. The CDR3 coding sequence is TGCGCCAGCAGCTCGCAGGGAGGGAGTAACGAAAAACTGTTTTTT. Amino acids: CASSSQGGSNEKLFF.

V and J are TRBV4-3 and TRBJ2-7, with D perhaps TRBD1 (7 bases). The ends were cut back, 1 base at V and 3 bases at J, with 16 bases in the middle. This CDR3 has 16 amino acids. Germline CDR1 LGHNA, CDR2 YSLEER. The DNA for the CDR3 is TGCGCCAGCAGCCAAGGGCGGGACAGTTGGAACTACGAGCAGTACTTC. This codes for CASSQGRDSWNYEQYF.

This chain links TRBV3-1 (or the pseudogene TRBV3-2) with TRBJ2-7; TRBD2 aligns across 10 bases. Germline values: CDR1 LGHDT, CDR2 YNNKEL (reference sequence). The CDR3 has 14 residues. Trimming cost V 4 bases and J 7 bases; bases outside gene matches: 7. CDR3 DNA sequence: TGTGCCAGCAGCCCCAGCGGGGGGGCGGGAGAGCAGTACTTC. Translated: CASSPSGGAGEQYF.

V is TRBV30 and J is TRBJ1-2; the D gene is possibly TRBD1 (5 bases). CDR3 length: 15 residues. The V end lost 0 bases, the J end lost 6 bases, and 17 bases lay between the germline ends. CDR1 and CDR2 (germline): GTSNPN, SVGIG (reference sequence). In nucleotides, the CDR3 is TGTGCCTGGAGTGTACTGGGCAGGGTTGGGGATGGCTACACCTTC. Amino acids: CAWSVLGRVGDGYTF.

The CDR3 region is CAWSVGQGYGNTIYF. In DNA, the CDR3 is TGTGCCTGGAGTGTAGGACAGGGGTACGGAAACACCATATATTTT. This chain uses TRBV30 with TRBJ1-3; 9 nucleotides align to TRBD1. This CDR3 has 15 amino acids. Germline trimming cut 0 bases from V and 4 bases from J; bases unmatched to any gene: 4. The V gene's germline CDR1 is GTSNPN and CDR2 SVGIG (reference sequence). The complete variable domain, with remaining parts taken from reference TRBV30 and TRBJ1-3, reads SQTIHQWPATLVQPVGSPLSLECTVEGTSNPNLYWYRQAAGRGLQLLFYSVGIGQISSEVPQNLSASRPQDRQFILSSKKLLLSDSGFYLCAWSVGQGYGNTIYFGEGSWLTVV.

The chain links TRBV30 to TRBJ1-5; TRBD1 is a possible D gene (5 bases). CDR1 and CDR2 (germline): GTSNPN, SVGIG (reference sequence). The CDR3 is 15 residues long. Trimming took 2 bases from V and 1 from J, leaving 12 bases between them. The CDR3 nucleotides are TGTGCCTGGAGTTCTGGCAGGGCCAGCAATCAGCCCCAGCATTTT. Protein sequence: CAWSSGRASNQPQHF.

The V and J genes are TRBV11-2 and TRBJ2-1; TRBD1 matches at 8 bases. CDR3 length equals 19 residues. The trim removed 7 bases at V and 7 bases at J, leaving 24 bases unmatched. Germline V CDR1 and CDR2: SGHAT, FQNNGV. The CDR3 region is CASMEGTGFVPVGSNEQFF. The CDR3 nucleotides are TGTGCCAGCATGGAGGGGACAGGCTTCGTCCCCGTGGGTAGTAATGAGCAGTTCTTC.

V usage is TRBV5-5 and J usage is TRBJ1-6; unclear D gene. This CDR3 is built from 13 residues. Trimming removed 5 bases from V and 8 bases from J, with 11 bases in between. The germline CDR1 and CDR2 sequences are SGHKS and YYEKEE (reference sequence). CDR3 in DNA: TGTGCCAGCAGTCTGTTGGCTGATTCACCCCTCCACTTT. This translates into CASSLLADSPLHF.

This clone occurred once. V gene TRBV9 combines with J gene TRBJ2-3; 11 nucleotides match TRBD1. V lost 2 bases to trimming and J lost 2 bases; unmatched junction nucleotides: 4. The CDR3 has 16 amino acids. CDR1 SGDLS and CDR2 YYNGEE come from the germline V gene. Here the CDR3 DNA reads TGTGCCAGCAGCGTCCTGGACAGGGGGCCCACAGATACGCAGTATTTT. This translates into CASSVLDRGPTDTQYF.

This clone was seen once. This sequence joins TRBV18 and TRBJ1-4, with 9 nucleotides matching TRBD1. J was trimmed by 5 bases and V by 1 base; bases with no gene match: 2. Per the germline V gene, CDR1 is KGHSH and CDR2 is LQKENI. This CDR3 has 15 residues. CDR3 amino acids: CASSPQGTGNEKLFF. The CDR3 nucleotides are TGTGCCAGCTCACCACAAGGGACAGGGAATGAAAAACTGTTTTTT.

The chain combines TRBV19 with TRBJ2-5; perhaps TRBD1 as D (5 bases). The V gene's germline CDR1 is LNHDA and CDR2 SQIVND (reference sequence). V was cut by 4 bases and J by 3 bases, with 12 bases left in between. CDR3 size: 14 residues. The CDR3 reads CASSNPRQKETQYF. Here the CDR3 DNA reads TGTGCCAGTAGTAACCCGCGACAGAAAGAGACCCAGTACTTC.

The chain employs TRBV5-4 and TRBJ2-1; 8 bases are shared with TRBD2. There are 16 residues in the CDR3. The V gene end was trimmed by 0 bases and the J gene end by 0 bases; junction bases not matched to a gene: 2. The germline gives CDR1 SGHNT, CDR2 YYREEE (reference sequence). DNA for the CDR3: TGTGCCAGCAGCTTGGGCGGGAGGCCCTCCTACAATGAGCAGTTCTTC. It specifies CASSLGGRPSYNEQFF. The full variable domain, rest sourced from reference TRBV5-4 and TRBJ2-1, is ETGVTQSPTHLIKTRGQQVTLRCSSQSGHNTVSWYQQALGQGPQFIFQYYREEENGRGNFPPRFSGLQFPNYSSELNVNALELDDSALYLCASSLGGRPSYNEQFFGPGTRLTVL.

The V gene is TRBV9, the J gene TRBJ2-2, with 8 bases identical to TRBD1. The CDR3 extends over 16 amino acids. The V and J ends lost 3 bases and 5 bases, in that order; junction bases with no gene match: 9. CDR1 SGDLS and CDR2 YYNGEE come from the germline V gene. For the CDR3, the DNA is TGTGCCAGCAGCGCCACAGACACAGGGGGGACCGGGGAGCTGTTTTTT. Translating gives CASSATDTGGTGELFF. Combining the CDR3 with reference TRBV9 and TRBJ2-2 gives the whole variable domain DSGVTQTPKHLITATGQRVTLRCSPRSGDLSVYWYQQSLDQGLQFLIQYYNGEERAKGNILERFSAQQFPDLHSELNLSSLELGDSALYFCASSATDTGGTGELFFGEGSRLTVL.

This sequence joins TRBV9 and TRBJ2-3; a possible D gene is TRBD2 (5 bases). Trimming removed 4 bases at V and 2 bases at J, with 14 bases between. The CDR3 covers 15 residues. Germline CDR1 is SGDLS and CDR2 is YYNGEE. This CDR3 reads CASSPRLRDTDTQYF. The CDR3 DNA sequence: TGTGCCAGCAGCCCCCGTCTTCGGGACACAGATACGCAGTATTTT.

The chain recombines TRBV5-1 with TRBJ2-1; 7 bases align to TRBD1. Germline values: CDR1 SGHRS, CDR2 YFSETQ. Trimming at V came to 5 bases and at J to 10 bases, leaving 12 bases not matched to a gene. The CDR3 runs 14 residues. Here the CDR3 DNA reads TGCGCCAGCAGGCAAGACAGGGCCTTCGGGGAGCAGTTCTTC. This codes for CASRQDRAFGEQFF.

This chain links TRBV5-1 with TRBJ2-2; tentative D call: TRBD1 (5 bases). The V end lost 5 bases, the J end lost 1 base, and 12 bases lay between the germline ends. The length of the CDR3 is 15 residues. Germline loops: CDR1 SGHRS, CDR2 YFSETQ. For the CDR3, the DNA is TGCGCCAGCAGTTTTGACAGATTGAACACCGGGGAGCTGTTTTTT. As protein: CASSFDRLNTGELFF.

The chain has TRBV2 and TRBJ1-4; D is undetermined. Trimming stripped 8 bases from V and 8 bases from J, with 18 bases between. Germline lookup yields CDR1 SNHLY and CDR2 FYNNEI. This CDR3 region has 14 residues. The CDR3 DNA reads TGTGCCAGCTATACGGACCCGCGGGCGGAAAAACTGTTTTTT. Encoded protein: CASYTDPRAEKLFF.

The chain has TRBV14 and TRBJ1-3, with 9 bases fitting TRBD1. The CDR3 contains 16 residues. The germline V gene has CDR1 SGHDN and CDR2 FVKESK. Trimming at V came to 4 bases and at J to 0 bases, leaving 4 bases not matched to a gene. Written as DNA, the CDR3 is TGTGCCAGCAGCCGACCGGGACAGGGCTCTGGAAACACCATATATTTT. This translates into CASSRPGQGSGNTIYF.

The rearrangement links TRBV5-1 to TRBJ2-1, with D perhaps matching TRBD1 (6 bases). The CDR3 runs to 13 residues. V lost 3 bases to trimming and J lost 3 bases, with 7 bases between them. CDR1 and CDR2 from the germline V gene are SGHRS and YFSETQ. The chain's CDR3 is CASSSDSYNEQFF. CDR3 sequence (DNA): TGCGCCAGCAGCTCGGACAGCTACAATGAGCAGTTCTTC. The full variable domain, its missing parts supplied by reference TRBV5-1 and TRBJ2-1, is KAGVTQTPRYLIKTRGQQVTLSCSPISGHRSVSWYQQTPGQGLQFLFEYFSETQRNKGNFPGRFSGRQFSNSRSEMNVSTLELGDSALYLCASSSDSYNEQFFGPGTRLTVL.

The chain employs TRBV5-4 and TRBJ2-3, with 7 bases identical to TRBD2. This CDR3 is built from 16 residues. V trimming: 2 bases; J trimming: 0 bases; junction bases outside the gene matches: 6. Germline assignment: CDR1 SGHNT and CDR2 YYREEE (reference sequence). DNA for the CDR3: TGTGCCAGCAGCTTCAAAGCGGGGCTAAGCACAGATACGCAGTATTTT. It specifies CASSFKAGLSTDTQYF.

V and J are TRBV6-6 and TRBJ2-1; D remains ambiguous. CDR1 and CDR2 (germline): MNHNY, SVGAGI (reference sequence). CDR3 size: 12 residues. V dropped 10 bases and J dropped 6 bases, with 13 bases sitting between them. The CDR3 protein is CATRPPGNEQFF. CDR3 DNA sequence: TGTGCCACCCGCCCACCGGGCAATGAGCAGTTCTTC.

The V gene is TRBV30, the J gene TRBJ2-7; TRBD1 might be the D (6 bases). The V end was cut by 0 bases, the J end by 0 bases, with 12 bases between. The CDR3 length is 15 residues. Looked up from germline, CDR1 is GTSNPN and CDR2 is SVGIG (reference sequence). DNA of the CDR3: TGTGCCTGGAGTGTTAGGGCAGGGGCCTCCTACGAGCAGTACTTC. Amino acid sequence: CAWSVRAGASYEQYF.

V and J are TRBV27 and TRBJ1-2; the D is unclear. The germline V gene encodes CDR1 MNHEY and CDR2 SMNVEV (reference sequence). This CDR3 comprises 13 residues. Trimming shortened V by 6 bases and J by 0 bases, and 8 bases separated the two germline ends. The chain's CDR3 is CASRHPANYGYTF. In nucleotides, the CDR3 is TGTGCCAGCAGACATCCTGCTAACTATGGCTACACCTTC.

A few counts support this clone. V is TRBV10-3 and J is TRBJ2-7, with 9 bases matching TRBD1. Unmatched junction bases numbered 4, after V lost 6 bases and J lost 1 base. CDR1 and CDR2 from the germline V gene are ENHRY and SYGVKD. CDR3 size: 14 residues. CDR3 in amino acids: CAISRTGESYEQYF. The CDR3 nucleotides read TGTGCCATCAGCCGGACAGGGGAATCCTACGAGCAGTACTTC.

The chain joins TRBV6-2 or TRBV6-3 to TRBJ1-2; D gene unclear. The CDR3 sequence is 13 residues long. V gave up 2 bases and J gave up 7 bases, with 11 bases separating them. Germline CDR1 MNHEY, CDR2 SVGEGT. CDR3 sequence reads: CASSYGLAGGYTF. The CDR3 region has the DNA TGTGCCAGCAGTTACGGTCTTGCAGGTGGCTACACCTTC.

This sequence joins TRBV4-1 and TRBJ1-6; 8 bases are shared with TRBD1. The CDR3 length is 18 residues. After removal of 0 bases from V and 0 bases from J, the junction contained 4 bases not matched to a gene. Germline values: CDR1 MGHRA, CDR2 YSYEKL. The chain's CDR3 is CASSQDGDRSSYNSPLHF. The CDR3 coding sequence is TGCGCCAGCAGCCAAGATGGGGACAGGAGCTCCTATAATTCACCCCTCCACTTT.

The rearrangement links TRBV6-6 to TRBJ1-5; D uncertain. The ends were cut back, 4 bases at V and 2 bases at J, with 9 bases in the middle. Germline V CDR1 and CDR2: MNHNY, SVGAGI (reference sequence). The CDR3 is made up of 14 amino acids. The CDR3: CASSSGGGNQPQHF. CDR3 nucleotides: TGTGCCAGCAGTTCAGGCGGGGGCAATCAGCCCCAGCATTTT.